These 24 T cell receptor beta chains were all obtained from the same sample, sequenced in a study of T cells in Graves' hyperthyroidism and ophthalmopathy. Researchers took RNA transcripts and amplified the TCR beta CDR3 regions from them. Initially, a first-round RT-PCR of the TCR CDR3 employed the HTBI primer set. MiXCR was run by TCRdb on the multiplex PCR reads, yielding one entry per CDR3 protein. The sample contains roughly 840,000 distinct CDR3 sequences, 38% of which appear only once. Sequenced sample: blood. The receptors originated from a man in his late teens or twenties with Graves' hyperthyroidism.

This clonotype was counted ten times or more. The rearrangement uses TRBV7-8 and TRBJ2-7; D is ambiguous. In germline, CDR1 is SGHVS, CDR2 FQNEAQ. V lost 0 bases and J lost 3, with 6 bases in between. CDR3 length: 13 residues. The CDR3 DNA is TGTGCCAGCAGCTTAGCTTCGGTCTACGAGCAGTACTTC. Translated: CASSLASVYEQYF.

About this clonotype itself: Mismatch with germline at one junction end may stem from a read error. The V gene is TRBV25-1, the J gene TRBJ1-2; D gene ambiguous. Germline-derived CDR1 and CDR2 are MGHDK and SYGVNS. The length of the CDR3 is 17 residues. The CDR3 sequence is CAGSEYFPPGYDYGYTF. In DNA form, the CDR3 reads TGTGCCGGCAGTGAATACTTTCCCCCCGGCTACGACTATGGCTACACCTTC.

This clonotype was counted a few times. V is TRBV10-3 and J is TRBJ1-1; 8 positions agree with TRBD1. Germline CDR1 ENHRY, CDR2 SYGVKD. This CDR3 contains 17 residues. V shed 2 bases, J shed 1 base, and the junction held 9 bases outside the gene matches. As DNA, the CDR3 is TGTGCCATCAGTGAGCCACAGGGGGTTTCAGAGAACACTGAAGCTTTCTTT. It translates to CAISEPQGVSENTEAFF.

This clonotype has more than one count but fewer than ten. The chain recombines TRBV7-2 with TRBJ2-2; 11 bases agree with TRBD2. V trimming: 8 bases; J trimming: 7 bases; junction bases outside the gene matches: 9. Germline lookup yields CDR1 SGHTA and CDR2 FQGNSA. This CDR3 has 15 amino acids. The CDR3 sequence is CASVATSGIVGELFF. CDR3 coding DNA: TGTGCCAGCGTTGCGACTAGCGGGATCGTCGGGGAGCTGTTTTTT.

This clonotype was recorded a few times. This sequence joins TRBV20-1 and TRBJ2-7; the D is unclear. V was shortened by 3 bases and J by 4 bases, with 10 bases between the two germline ends. The germline V gene encodes CDR1 DFQATT and CDR2 SNEGSKA (reference sequence). The CDR3 spans 12 residues. The CDR3 region is CSARINPYEQYF. Here the CDR3 DNA reads TGCAGTGCTAGGATAAACCCGTACGAGCAGTACTTC.

Turning to this clonotype: A much larger clone differs by one base, so this may be a read error. V is TRBV7-2 and J is TRBJ2-7; D perhaps matches TRBD2 (6 bases). The CDR3 is 11 residues long. Germline V gives CDR1 SGHTA, CDR2 FQGNSA. CDR3 nucleotide sequence: TGTGCCAGCTCTCCCCCGGGGGAGCAGTGCTTC. Translating it yields CASSPPGEQCF.

This clonotype was picked up many times. The chain carries TRBV2 and TRBJ1-2; possible D gene TRBD1, 5 bases. Germline CDR1 is SNHLY and CDR2 is FYNNEI. This CDR3 is built from 15 residues. With 7 bases removed from V and 3 bases from J, the gap between germline ends came to 18 bases. The DNA of the CDR3 is TGTGCCAGCAATCCGACAGTCACGAGCGACTATGGCTACACCTTC. This translates into CASNPTVTSDYGYTF.

With regard to this clonotype: Germline and junction disagree at one end, which may indicate a read error. J is TRBJ2-7 and V is TRBV7-9; the D gene is possibly TRBD2 (5 bases). There are 17 residues in the CDR3. Germline CDR1 and CDR2: SEHNR and FQNEAQ (reference sequence). The CDR3 here is CASSPLGRGPSIYEQYF. In DNA, the CDR3 is TGCGCCAGCAGCCCCCTGGGTCGGGGTCCTTCTATTTACGAGCAGTACTTC.

The CDR3 is CASSSRDNLQETQYF. The CDR3 nucleotides are TGTGCCAGCAGCTCGCGGGACAACCTCCAAGAGACCCAGTACTTC. This chain links TRBV5-6 with TRBJ2-5; D possibly uses TRBD1 or TRBD2 (6 bases each). The CDR3 totals 15 residues. V was pared by 3 bases and J by 1 base, with 13 bases between. CDR1 SGHDT and CDR2 YYEEEE come from the germline V gene.

V gene TRBV7-9 combines with J gene TRBJ1-2; D possibly corresponds to TRBD1 (5 bases). Trimming took off 4 bases at V and 5 bases at J, with 14 bases between the two ends. This CDR3 is 14 amino acids long. Looked up from germline, CDR1 is SEHNR and CDR2 is FQNEAQ (reference sequence). The CDR3 loop reads CASSSRDPLYGYTF. The CDR3 bases are TGTGCCAGCAGCTCCCGGGACCCCCTTTATGGCTACACCTTC.

This chain links TRBV9 with TRBJ1-2; D is perhaps TRBD1 (5 bases). Germline CDR1 is SGDLS and CDR2 is YYNGEE. V was trimmed by 4 bases and J by 6 bases, leaving 25 bases between them. The CDR3 covers 17 residues. The DNA of the CDR3 is TGTGCCAGCAGCCAAGAAGGAGCGACAGTTCCTTATGATGGCTACACCTTC. Translated, it gives CASSQEGATVPYDGYTF.

V usage is TRBV18 and J usage is TRBJ2-5; weak D call: TRBD2 (5 bases). The V and J ends lost 0 bases and 5 bases respectively, with 10 bases between them. There are 14 residues in the CDR3. Germline lookup yields CDR1 KGHSH and CDR2 LQKENI. The CDR3 DNA reads as TGTGCCAGCTCACCACCGGCGGAGGCGGAGACCCAGTACTTC. Translation gives CASSPPAEAETQYF. Drawing the rest from reference TRBV18 and TRBJ2-5, the complete variable domain is NAGVMQNPRHLVRRRGQEARLRCSPMKGHSHVYWYRQLPEEGLKFMVYLQKENIIDESGMPKERFSAEFPKEGPSILRIQQVVRGDSAAYFCASSPPAEAETQYFGPGTRLLVL.

This clonotype has only a few counts. The junction and the germline gene differ at one end; a read error may be behind it. The V and J genes are TRBV9 and TRBJ2-7; D possibly corresponds to TRBD2 (6 bases). CDR3 length equals 15 residues. Germline V gene lookup returns CDR1 SGDLS and CDR2 YYNGEE. The DNA for the CDR3 is TGCGCCAGCAGCTTGGAGGGTGTTAGCTCCTACGAGCAGTACTTC. Protein sequence: CASSLEGVSSYEQYF.

This clonotype was counted at least ten times. The chain couples TRBV9 to TRBJ1-4; 7 positions match TRBD1. Germline V gene sequence: CDR1 SGDLS, CDR2 YYNGEE. The CDR3 contains 14 residues. The trim removed 5 bases at V and 7 bases at J, leaving 8 bases unmatched. CDR3 sequence reads: CASSSGTDGEKLFF. The DNA of the CDR3 is TGTGCCAGCAGTTCCGGGACAGACGGTGAAAAACTGTTTTTT.

This clonotype has at least ten counts. V usage is TRBV10-3 and J usage is TRBJ2-7, with 7 bases fitting TRBD1. The ends lost 2 bases at V and 2 bases at J; junction bases unmatched: 3. Germline V gene lookup returns CDR1 ENHRY and CDR2 SYGVKD. CDR3 size: 14 residues. The CDR3 DNA reads as TGTGCCATCAGTGAGGAGACAGGGCCCTACGAGCAGTACTTC. Translation: CAISEETGPYEQYF.

This clonotype was seen many times. The CDR3: CASSLLTGAGNQPQHF. In DNA, the CDR3 is TGTGCCAGCAGCTTGTTGACAGGGGCAGGCAATCAGCCCCAGCATTTT. V is TRBV5-6 and J is TRBJ1-5; 8 bases line up with TRBD1. V gave up 1 base and J gave up 2 bases; unmatched junction bases: 5. Germline-derived CDR1 and CDR2 are SGHDT and YYEEEE. The CDR3 has 16 amino acids.

This clonotype came up a few times. V and J are TRBV7-9 and TRBJ1-3; D remains ambiguous. The CDR3 length is 13 residues. The V gene's germline CDR1 is SEHNR and CDR2 FQNEAQ (reference sequence). V lost 6 bases to trimming and J lost 4 bases, with 10 bases between them. The CDR3 region is CASRGSGGNTIYF. The CDR3 coding sequence is TGTGCCAGCAGGGGGTCTGGAGGAAACACCATATATTTT.

This clonotype was recorded a few times. This sequence joins TRBV19 and TRBJ2-2, with D maybe TRBD1 (6 bases). The V and J ends lost 7 bases and 0 bases respectively, with 9 bases between them. The germline V gene encodes CDR1 LNHDA and CDR2 SQIVND (reference sequence). The CDR3 sequence is 14 residues long. The CDR3 DNA sequence: TGTGCCAGTAAGACAGGAACGAACACCGGGGAGCTGTTTTTT. This translates into CASKTGTNTGELFF.

This clonotype has only a few counts. The chain combines TRBV6-5 with TRBJ2-7; D may match TRBD1 or TRBD2 (5 bases each). V was clipped by 0 bases and J by 6 bases, with 9 bases between them. Germline-derived CDR1 and CDR2 are MNHEY and SVGAGI. The CDR3 is 13 residues long. The CDR3 protein is CASSYSRGLEQYF. For the CDR3, the DNA is TGTGCCAGCAGTTACTCGAGGGGCCTCGAGCAGTACTTC.

To note about this clonotype: Being one base from a much bigger clone, this may be a read error. This sequence joins TRBV29-1 and TRBJ1-5; 8 bases fit TRBD1. This CDR3 region has 14 residues. The germline V gene encodes CDR1 SQVTM and CDR2 ANQGSEA. Trimming removed 6 bases from V and 3 bases from J; junction bases left unmatched: 7. CDR3 sequence reads: CSVVTGGINQPQHF. CDR3 bases: TGCAGCGTCGTAACAGGGGGGATCAATCAGCCCCAGCATTTT.

This chain links TRBV29-1 with TRBJ2-5, with D possibly being TRBD2 (6 bases). The CDR3 is made up of 15 amino acids. Germline V CDR1 and CDR2: SQVTM, ANQGSEA. V gave up 3 bases and J gave up 4 bases, with 18 bases separating them. DNA for the CDR3: TGCAGCGTTGAGGAGGGCGATGATGTTGGAGAGACCCAGTACTTC. Protein sequence: CSVEEGDDVGETQYF.

This clonotype came up many times. V gene TRBV7-2 combines with J gene TRBJ2-7; D possibly uses TRBD1 or TRBD2 (6 bases each). The germline V gene has CDR1 SGHTA and CDR2 FQGNSA. This CDR3 contains 17 residues. V dropped 3 bases and J dropped 0 bases, with 18 bases sitting between them. CDR3 DNA sequence: TGTGCCAGCAGCTTGGGGGCAGCGGGCCCAAGCTCCTACGAGCAGTACTTC. Translating it yields CASSLGAAGPSSYEQYF. The variable domain in full, with the rest retrieved from reference TRBV7-2 and TRBJ2-7, is GAGVSQSPSNKVTEKGKDVELRCDPISGHTALYWYRQSLGQGLEFLIYFQGNSAPDKSGLPSDRFSAERTGGSVSTLTIQRTQQEDSAVYLCASSLGAAGPSSYEQYFGPGTRLTVT.

This rearrangement joins TRBV5-1 to TRBJ2-6; D gene uncertain. Germline-derived CDR1 and CDR2 are SGHRS and YFSETQ. Trimming left V 2 bases short and J 0 bases short, with 15 bases between. The CDR3 runs to 18 residues. The CDR3 bases are TGCGCCAGCAGCTTCACACGAACTCCCTTCTCTGGGGCCAACGTCCTGACTTTC. Translating it yields CASSFTRTPFSGANVLTF.

This clonotype has a handful of counts. The chain combines TRBV6-6 with TRBJ1-1, with TRBD1 matching over 7 bases. Germline V gene data show CDR1 as MNHNY and CDR2 as SVGAGI (reference sequence). This CDR3 contains 15 residues. V lost 0 bases to trimming and J lost 6 bases; unmatched junction nucleotides: 7. DNA for the CDR3: TGTGCCAGCAGTTACTCGAGGGGGCGAGGGGCTGAAGCTTTCTTT. Translating gives CASSYSRGRGAEAFF.